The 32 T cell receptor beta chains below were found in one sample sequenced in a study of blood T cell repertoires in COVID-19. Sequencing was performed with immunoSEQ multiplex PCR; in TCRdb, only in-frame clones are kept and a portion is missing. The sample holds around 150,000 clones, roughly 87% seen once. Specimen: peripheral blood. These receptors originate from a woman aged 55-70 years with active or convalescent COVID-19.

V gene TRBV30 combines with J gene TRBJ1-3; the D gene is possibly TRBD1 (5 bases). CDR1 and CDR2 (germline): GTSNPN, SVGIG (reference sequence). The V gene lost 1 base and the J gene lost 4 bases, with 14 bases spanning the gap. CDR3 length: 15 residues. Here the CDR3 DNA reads TGTGCCTGGAGTGCTTTCCGGACACCCGGAAACACCATATATTTT. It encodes CAWSAFRTPGNTIYF.

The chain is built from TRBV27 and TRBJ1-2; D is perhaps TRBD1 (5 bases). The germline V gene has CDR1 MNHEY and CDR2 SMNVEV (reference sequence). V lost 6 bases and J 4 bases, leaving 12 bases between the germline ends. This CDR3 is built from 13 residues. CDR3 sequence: CASRPTGVYGYTF. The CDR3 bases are TGTGCCAGCAGACCGACGGGGGTCTATGGCTACACCTTC.

The CDR3 sequence is CASSEALFAEGLSYEQYF. The CDR3 DNA reads TGTGCCAGCAGTGAAGCGCTCTTTGCGGAGGGCCTTTCCTACGAGCAGTACTTC. This chain links TRBV2 with TRBJ2-7; D may be TRBD2 (6 bases). Trimming removed 0 bases at V and 1 base at J, with 19 bases between. This CDR3 is 18 amino acids long. Germline-derived CDR1 and CDR2 are SNHLY and FYNNEI.

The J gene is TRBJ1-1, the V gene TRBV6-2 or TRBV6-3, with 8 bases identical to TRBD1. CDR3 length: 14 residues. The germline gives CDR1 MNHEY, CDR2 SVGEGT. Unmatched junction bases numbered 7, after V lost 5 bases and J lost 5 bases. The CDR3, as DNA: TGTGCCAGCAGTGATGGACAGGGAAGGACTGAAGCTTTCTTT. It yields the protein CASSDGQGRTEAFF.

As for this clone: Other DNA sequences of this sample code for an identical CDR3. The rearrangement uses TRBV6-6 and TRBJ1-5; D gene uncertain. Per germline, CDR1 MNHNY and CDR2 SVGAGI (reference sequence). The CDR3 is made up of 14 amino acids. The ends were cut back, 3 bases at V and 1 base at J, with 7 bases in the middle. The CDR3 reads CASSYGESNQPQHF. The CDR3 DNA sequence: TGTGCCAGCAGTTATGGAGAAAGCAATCAGCCCCAGCATTTT.

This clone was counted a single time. This chain's CDR3 is CASSLQGDPSSGNTIYF. The CDR3 DNA is TGTGCCAGCAGCTTACAGGGGGACCCCAGCTCTGGAAACACCATATATTTT. J is TRBJ1-3 and V is TRBV13; 7 positions match TRBD1. This CDR3 is 17 amino acids long. V shed 2 bases and J 0 bases; nucleotides not matched to a gene: 7. Germline loops: CDR1 PRHDT, CDR2 FYEKMQ (reference sequence). Complete variable domain (other parts from reference TRBV13 and TRBJ1-3): AAGVIQSPRHLIKEKRETATLKCYPIPRHDTVYWYQQGPGQDPQFLISFYEKMQSDKGSIPDRFSAQQFSDYHSELNMSSLELGDSALYFCASSLQGDPSSGNTIYFGEGSWLTVV.

The CDR3 nucleotides read TGTGCCAGCAGCTTCTGGGGGACAGGGAAGTGGGAGACCCAGTACTTC. Translation: CASSFWGTGKWETQYF. The V call is TRBV5-5, the J call TRBJ2-5; 9 bases agree with TRBD1. CDR3 length equals 16 residues. The ends lost 2 bases at V and 5 bases at J; junction bases unmatched: 10. The germline V gene has CDR1 SGHKS and CDR2 YYEKEE (reference sequence).

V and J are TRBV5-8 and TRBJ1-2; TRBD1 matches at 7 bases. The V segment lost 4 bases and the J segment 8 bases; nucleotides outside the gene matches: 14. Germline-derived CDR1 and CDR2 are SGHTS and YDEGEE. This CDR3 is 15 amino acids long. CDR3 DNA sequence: TGTGCCAGCAGCCCGACAGGGACCGGCCCCCGAGGCTACACCTTC. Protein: CASSPTGTGPRGYTF.

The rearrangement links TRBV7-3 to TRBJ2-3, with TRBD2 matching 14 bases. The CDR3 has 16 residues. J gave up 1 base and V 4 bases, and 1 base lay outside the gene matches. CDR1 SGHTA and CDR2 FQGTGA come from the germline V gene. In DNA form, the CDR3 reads TGTGCCAGCAGCTCGGGACTAGCGGGAGGCACAGATACGCAGTATTTT. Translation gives CASSSGLAGGTDTQYF.

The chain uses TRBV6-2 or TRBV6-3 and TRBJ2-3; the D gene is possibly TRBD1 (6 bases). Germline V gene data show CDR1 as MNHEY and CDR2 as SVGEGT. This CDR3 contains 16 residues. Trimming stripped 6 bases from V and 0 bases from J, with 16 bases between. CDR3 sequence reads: CASSSGGDASTDTQYF. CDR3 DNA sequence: TGTGCCAGCAGCAGTGGGGGCGACGCTAGCACAGATACGCAGTATTTT.

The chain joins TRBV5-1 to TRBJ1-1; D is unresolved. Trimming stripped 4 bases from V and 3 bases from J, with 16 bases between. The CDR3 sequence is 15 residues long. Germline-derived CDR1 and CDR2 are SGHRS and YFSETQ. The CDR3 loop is CASSLEGRLDTEAFF. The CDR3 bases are TGCGCCAGCAGCCTGGAAGGGAGGTTGGACACTGAAGCTTTCTTT. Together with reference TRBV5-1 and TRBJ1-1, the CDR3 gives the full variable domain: KAGVTQTPRYLIKTRGQQVTLSCSPISGHRSVSWYQQTPGQGLQFLFEYFSETQRNKGNFPGRFSGRQFSNSRSEMNVSTLELGDSALYLCASSLEGRLDTEAFFGQGTRLTVV.

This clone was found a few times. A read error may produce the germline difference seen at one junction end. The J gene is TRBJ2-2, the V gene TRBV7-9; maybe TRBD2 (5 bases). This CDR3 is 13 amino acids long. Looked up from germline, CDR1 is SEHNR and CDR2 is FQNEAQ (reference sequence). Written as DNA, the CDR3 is TGTGCCAGCAGCCCGGGGAACTCCGGGGAGCTGTTTTTT. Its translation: CASSPGNSGELFF.

CDR3 protein: CASSRGQQNSPLHF. For the CDR3, the DNA is TGTGCCAGCAGCAGGGGACAGCAGAATTCACCCCTCCACTTT. The V call is TRBV7-9, the J call TRBJ1-6; 7 positions match TRBD1. V dropped 5 bases and J dropped 7; count of bases not matched to a gene: 5. CDR3 length: 14 residues. Germline CDR1 and CDR2: SEHNR and FQNEAQ (reference sequence).

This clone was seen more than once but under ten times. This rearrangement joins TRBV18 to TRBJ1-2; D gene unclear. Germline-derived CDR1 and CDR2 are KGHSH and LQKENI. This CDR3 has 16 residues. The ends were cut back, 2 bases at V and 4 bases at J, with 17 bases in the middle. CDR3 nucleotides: TGTGCCAGCTCACCAGTCTCGGGAGACCTACCCTATGGCTACACCTTC. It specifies CASSPVSGDLPYGYTF.

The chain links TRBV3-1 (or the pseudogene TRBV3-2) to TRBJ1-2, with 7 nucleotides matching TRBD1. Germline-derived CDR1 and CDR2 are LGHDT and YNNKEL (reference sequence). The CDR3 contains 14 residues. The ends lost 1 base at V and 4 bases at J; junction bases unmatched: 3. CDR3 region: CASSQGKGAYGYTF. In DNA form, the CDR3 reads TGTGCCAGCAGCCAAGGCAAGGGGGCCTATGGCTACACCTTC.

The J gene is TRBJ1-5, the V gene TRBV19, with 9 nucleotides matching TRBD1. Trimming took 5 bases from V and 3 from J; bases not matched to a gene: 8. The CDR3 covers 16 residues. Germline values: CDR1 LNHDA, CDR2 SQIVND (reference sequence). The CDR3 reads CASSSTGTGLNQPQHF. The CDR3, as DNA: TGTGCCAGTAGTTCTACCGGGACAGGGCTCAATCAGCCCCAGCATTTT.

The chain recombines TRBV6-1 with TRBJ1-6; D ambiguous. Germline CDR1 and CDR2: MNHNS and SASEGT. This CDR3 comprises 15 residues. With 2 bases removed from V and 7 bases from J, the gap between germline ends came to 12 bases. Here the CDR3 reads CASSENPRANSPLHF. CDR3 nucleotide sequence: TGTGCCAGCAGTGAAAACCCTCGCGCAAATTCACCCCTCCACTTT.

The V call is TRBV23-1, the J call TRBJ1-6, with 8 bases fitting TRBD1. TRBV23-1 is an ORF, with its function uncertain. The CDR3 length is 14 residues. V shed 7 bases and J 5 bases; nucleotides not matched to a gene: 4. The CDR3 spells CASIPGQDNSPLHF. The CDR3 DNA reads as TGCGCCAGCATTCCGGGACAGGATAATTCACCCCTCCACTTT.

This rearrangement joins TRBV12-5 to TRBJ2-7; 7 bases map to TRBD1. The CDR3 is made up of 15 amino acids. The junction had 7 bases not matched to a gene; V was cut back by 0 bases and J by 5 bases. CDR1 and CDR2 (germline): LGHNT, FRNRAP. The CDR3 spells CASGLVLGTVHEQYF. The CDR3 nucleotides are TGTGCTAGTGGTTTGGTACTTGGGACAGTCCACGAGCAGTACTTC.

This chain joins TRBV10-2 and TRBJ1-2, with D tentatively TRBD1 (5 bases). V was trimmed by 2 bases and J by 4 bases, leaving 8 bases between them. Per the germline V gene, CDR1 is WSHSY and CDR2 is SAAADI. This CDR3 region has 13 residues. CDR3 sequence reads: CASSEAGPYGYTF. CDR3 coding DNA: TGCGCCAGCAGTGAGGCAGGGCCCTATGGCTACACCTTC.

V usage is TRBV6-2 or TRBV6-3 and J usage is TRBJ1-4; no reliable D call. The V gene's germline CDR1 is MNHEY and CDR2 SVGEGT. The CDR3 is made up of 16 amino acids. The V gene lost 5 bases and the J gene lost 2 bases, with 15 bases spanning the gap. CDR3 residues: CASSTTPIRTNEKLFF. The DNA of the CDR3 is TGTGCCAGCAGTACCACCCCTATTCGGACTAATGAAAAACTGTTTTTT.

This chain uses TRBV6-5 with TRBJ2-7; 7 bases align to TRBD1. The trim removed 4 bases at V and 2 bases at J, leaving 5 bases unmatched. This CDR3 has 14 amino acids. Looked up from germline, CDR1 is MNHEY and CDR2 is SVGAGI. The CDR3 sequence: CASSSPGTAYEQYF. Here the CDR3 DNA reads TGTGCCAGCAGTTCCCCCGGGACAGCCTACGAGCAGTACTTC.

The CDR3 coding sequence is TGTGCCAGCCAACCCGGGTCCCGCACAGATACGCAGTATTTT. Protein product: CASQPGSRTDTQYF. The chain joins TRBV7-2 to TRBJ2-3, with D uncertain. The CDR3 sequence is 14 residues long. Germline V CDR1 and CDR2: SGHTA, FQGNSA. V dropped 8 bases and J dropped 1 base, with 13 bases sitting between them.

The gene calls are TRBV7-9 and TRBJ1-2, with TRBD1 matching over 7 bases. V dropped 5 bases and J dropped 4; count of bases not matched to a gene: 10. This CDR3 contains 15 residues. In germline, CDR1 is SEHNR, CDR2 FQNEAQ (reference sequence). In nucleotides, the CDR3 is TGTGCCAGCAGCGGAGAGGGGACAGACCTCTATGGCTACACCTTC. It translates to CASSGEGTDLYGYTF.

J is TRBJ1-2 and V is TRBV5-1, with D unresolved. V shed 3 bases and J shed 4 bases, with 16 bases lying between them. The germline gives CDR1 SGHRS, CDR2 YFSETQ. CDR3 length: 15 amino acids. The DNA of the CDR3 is TGCGCCAGCAGCTCTGACACTCCTGAGATCTATGGCTACACCTTC. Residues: CASSSDTPEIYGYTF.

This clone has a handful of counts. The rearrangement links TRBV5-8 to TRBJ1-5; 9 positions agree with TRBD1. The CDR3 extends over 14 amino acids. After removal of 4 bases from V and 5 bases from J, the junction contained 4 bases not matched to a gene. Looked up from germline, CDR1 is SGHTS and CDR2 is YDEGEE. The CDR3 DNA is TGTGCCAGCAGCCAGGGGACAGGGCATCAGCCCCAGCATTTT. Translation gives CASSQGTGHQPQHF.

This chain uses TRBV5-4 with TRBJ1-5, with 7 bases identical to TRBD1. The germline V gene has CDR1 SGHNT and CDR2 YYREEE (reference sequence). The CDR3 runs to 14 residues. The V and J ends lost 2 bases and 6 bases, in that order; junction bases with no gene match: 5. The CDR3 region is CASSFGTVGQPQHF. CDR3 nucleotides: TGTGCCAGCAGCTTTGGGACAGTCGGTCAGCCCCAGCATTTT.

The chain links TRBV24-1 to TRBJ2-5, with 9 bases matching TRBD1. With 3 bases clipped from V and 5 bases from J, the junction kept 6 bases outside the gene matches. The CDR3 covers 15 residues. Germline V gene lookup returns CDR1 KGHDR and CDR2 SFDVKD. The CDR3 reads CATSDPGQGRETQYF. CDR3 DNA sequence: TGTGCCACCAGTGATCCTGGACAGGGGCGGGAGACCCAGTACTTC.

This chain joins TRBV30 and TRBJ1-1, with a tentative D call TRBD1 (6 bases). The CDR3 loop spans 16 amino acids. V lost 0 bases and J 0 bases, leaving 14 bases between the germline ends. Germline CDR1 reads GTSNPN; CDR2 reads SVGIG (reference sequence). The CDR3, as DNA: TGTGCCTGGAGTGTAAGGGGGGGTGGGATGAACACTGAAGCTTTCTTT. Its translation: CAWSVRGGGMNTEAFF.

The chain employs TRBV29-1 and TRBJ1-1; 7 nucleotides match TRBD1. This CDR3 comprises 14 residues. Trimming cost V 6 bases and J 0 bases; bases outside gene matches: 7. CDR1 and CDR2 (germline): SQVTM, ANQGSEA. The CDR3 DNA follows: TGCAGCGTCACCCCGGGGACAGTGAACACTGAAGCTTTCTTT. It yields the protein CSVTPGTVNTEAFF.

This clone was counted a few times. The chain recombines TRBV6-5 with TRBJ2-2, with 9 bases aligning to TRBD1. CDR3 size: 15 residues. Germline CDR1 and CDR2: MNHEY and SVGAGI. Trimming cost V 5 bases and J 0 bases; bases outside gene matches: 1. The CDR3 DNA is TGTGCCAGCAGTAGACAGGGGGCGAACACCGGGGAGCTGTTTTTT. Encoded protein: CASSRQGANTGELFF.

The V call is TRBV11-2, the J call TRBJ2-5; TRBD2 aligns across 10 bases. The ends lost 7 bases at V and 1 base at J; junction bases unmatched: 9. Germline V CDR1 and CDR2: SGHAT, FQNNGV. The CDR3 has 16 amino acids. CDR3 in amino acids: CASTNRASGGQETQYF. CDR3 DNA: TGTGCCAGCACTAACCGGGCTAGCGGGGGCCAAGAGACCCAGTACTTC. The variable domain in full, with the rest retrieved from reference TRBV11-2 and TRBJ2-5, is EAGVAQSPRYKIIEKRQSVAFWCNPISGHATLYWYQQILGQGPKLLIQFQNNGVVDDSQLPKDRFSAERLKGVDSTLKIQPAKLEDSAVYLCASTNRASGGQETQYFGPGTRLLVL.